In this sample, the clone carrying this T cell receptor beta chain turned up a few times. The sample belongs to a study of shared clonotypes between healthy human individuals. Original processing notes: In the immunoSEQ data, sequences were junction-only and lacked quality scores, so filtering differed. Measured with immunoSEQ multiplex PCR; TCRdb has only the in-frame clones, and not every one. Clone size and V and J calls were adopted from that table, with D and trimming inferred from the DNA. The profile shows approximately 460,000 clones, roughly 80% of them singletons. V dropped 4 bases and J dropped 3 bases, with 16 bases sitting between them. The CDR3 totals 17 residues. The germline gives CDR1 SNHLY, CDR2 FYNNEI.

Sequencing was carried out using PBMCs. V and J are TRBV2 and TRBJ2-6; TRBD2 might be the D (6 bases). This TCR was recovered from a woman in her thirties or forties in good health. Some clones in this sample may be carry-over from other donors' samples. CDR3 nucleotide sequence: TGTGCCAGCAGTGTAAACGGGAGAGGGGTTGGGGCCAACGTCCTGACTTTC. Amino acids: CASSVNGRGVGANVLTF.